This T cell receptor (beta chain) derives from a study of cytomegalovirus exposure and HLA in healthy donors. This CDR3 has 13 amino acids. V lost 2 bases and J 2 bases, leaving 6 bases between the germline ends. The V gene's germline CDR1 is KGHSH and CDR2 LQKENI. Method: immunoSEQ multiplex PCR; TCRdb's copy keeps in-frame clones and lacks some. In the table there are roughly 150,000 clones, 70% to 85% of which are singletons. From the 120-subject validation cohort, which was separate from the roughly 620-subject first cohort, the donors were drawn. Material for sequencing was PBMCs. V and J are TRBV18 and TRBJ1-2; D is ambiguous. The sequence derives from a man aged 25-45 years in good health and CMV-seropositive. Written as DNA, the CDR3 is TGTGCCAGCTCACCAACGGAGAACTATGGCTACACCTTC. Translating gives CASSPTENYGYTF.